This TCR beta chain is from a study of blood T cell repertoires in COVID-19. Across the whole study: PBMCs, B-cell-depleted T cells, or T cells provided the cDNA or gDNA that made up the material.

Original data processing: Amplified reference gene primers provided the basis for estimating nucleated cell counts. Measured with immunoSEQ multiplex PCR; TCRdb has only the in-frame clones, and not every one. That table is the source of V, J and clone size, and D and trimming were worked out from the DNA. The sample yields about 230,000 clones, 75% to 90% seen once. The V and J ends lost 6 bases and 9 bases, in that order; junction bases with no gene match: 11. The CDR3 is made up of 14 amino acids. Germline loops: CDR1 MNHEY, CDR2 SVGAGI. Seattle-derived patients entered the study during active infection and were followed longitudinally.

The specimen was peripheral blood. The receptor was isolated from a man aged 30 to 45 with COVID-19, enrolled during active disease. The J gene is TRBJ1-5, the V gene TRBV6-5, with 7 nucleotides matching TRBD1. The CDR3 coding sequence is TGTGCCAGCAGCGATTTGACAGGGATGGGGCCCCAGCATTTT. It codes for CASSDLTGMGPQHF.